The entry that follows covers one TCR beta chain sequence. The source of the sample is a study of blood T cell repertoires in COVID-19. TCRdb keeps only in-frame clones here, not all; method: immunoSEQ multiplex PCR. Of about 230,000 clones in the sample, approximately 87% were seen once. The CDR3 extends over 13 amino acids. The germline V and J ends were trimmed by 5 bases and 3 bases, with 10 bases remaining between them. The chain employs TRBV12-3 or TRBV12-4 and TRBJ1-2; no clear D gene. The sequence was collected from a woman in her 70s with active or convalescent COVID-19. The sequencing input was peripheral blood. The DNA for the CDR3 is TGTGCCAGCAGTCCCTCAGGTTACTATGGCTACACCTTC. Protein product: CASSPSGYYGYTF.